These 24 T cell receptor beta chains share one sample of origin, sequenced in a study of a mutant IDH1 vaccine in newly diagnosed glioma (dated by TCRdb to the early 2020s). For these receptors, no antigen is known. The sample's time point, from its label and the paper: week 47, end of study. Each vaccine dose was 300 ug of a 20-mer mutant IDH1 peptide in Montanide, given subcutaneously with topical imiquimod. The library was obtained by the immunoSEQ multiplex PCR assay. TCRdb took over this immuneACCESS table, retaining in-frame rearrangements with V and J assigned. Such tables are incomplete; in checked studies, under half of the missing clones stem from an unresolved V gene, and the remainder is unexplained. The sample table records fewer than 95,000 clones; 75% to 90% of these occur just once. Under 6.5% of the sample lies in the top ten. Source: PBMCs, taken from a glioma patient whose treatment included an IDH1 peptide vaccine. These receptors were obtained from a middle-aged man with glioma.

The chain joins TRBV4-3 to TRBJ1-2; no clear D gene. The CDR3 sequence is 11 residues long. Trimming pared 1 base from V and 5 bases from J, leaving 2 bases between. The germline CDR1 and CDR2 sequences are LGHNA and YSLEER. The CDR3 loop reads CASSQGYGYTF. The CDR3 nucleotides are TGCGCCAGCAGCCAAGGGTATGGCTACACCTTC.

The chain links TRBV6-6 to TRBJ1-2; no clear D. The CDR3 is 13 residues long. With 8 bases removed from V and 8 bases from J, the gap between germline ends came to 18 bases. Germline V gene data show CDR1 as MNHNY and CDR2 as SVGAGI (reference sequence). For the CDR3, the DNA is TGTGCCAGCGCATTAGCGCCCACGGGGGGCTACACCTTC. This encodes CASALAPTGGYTF.

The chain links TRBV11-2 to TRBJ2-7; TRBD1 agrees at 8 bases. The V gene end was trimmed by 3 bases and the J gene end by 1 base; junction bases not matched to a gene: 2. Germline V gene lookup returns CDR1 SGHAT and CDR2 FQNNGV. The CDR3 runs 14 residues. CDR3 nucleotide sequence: TGTGCCAGCAGCTTGGACAGGGCGTCCTACGAGCAGTACTTC. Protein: CASSLDRASYEQYF. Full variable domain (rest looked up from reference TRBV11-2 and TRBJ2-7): EAGVAQSPRYKIIEKRQSVAFWCNPISGHATLYWYQQILGQGPKLLIQFQNNGVVDDSQLPKDRFSAERLKGVDSTLKIQPAKLEDSAVYLCASSLDRASYEQYFGPGTRLTVT.

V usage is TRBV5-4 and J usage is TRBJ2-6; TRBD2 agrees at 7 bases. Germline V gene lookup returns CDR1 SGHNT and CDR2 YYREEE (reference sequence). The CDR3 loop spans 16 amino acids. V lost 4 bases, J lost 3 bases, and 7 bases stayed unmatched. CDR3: CASSPYASGGANVLTF. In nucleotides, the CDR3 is TGTGCCAGCAGCCCCTACGCTAGCGGTGGGGCCAACGTCCTGACTTTC.

This CDR3 is CASSLSPHNVLTF. In DNA form, the CDR3 reads TGTGCCAGCAGCCTATCACCCCACAACGTCCTGACTTTC. The V gene is TRBV6-6, the J gene TRBJ2-6; D remains ambiguous. CDR1 MNHNY and CDR2 SVGAGI come from the germline V gene (reference sequence). V dropped 6 bases and J dropped 9 bases, with 12 bases sitting between them. The CDR3 is 13 residues long.

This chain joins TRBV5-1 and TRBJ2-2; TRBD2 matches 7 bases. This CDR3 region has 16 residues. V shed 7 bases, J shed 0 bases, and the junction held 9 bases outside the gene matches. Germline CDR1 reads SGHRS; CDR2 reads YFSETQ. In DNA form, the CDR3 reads TGCGCCAGCGTTGGCATGGCGGGAGCGAACACCGGGGAGCTGTTTTTT. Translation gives CASVGMAGANTGELFF.

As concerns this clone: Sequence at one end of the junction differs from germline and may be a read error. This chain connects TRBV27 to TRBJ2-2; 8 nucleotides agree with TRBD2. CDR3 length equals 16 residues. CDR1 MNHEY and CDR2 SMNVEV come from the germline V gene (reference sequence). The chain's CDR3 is CASPPRSGDNTGEPFF. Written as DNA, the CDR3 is TGTGCCAGCCCTCCCCGTAGCGGGGATAACACCGGGGAGCCGTTTTTT.

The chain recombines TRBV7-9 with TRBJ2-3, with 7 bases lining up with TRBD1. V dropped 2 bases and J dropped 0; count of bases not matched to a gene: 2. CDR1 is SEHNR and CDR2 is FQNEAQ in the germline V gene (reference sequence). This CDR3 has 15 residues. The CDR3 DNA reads TGTGCCAGCAGCTTATGGACAGGTAGCACAGATACGCAGTATTTT. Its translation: CASSLWTGSTDTQYF. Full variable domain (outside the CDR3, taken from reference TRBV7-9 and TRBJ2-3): DTGVSQNPRHKITKRGQNVTFRCDPISEHNRLYWYRQTLGQGPEFLTYFQNEAQLEKSRLLSDRFSAERPKGSFSTLEIQRTEQGDSAMYLCASSLWTGSTDTQYFGPGTRLTVL.

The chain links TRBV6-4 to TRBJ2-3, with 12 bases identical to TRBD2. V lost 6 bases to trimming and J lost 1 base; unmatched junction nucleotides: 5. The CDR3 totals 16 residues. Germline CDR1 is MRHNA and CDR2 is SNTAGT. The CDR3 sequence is CASSLLAGGGTDTQYF. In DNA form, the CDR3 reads TGTGCCAGCAGCTTACTAGCGGGAGGCGGCACAGATACGCAGTATTTT.

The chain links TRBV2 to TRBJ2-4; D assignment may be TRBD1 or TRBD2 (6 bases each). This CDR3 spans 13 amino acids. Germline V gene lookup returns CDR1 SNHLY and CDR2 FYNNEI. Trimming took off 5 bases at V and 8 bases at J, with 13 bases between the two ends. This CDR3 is CASSTEGEDIQYF. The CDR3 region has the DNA TGTGCCAGCAGTACCGAGGGGGAGGACATTCAGTACTTC.

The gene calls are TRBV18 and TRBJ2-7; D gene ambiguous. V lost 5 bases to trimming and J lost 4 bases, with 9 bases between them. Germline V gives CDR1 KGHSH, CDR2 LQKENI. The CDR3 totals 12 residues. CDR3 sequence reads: CASSVDGYEQYF. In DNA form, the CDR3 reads TGTGCCAGCTCAGTGGACGGTTACGAGCAGTACTTC.

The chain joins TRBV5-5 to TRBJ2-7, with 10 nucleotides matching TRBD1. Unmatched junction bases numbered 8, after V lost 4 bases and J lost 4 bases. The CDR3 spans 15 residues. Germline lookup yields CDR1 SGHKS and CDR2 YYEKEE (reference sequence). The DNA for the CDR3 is TGTGCCAGCAGCCTTGGGACAGGGGCAAGGTACGAGCAGTACTTC. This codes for CASSLGTGARYEQYF.

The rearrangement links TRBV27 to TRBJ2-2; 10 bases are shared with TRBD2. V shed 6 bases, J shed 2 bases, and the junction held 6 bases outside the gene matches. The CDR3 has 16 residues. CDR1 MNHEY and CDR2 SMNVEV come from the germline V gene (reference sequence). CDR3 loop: CASRSASGGNTGELFF. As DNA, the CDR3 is TGTGCCAGCAGGTCTGCTAGCGGGGGTAACACCGGGGAGCTGTTTTTT.

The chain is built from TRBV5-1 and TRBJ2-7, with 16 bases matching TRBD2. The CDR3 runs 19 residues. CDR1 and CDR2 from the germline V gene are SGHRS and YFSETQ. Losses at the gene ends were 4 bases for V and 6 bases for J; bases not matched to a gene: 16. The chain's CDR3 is CASSPIVGTSGRASLEQYF. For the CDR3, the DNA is TGCGCCAGCAGCCCCATAGTGGGGACTAGCGGGAGGGCATCTCTCGAGCAGTACTTC.

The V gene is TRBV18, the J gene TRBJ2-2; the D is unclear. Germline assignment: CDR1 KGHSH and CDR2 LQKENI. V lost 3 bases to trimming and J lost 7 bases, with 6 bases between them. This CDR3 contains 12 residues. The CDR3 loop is CASSPEIGELFF. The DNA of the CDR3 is TGTGCCAGCTCACCTGAGATCGGGGAGCTGTTTTTT.

The DNA for the CDR3 is TGTGCCAGTAGTATAAGGCAGGGGGCGAGAGGCTACACCTTC. It is translated as CASSIRQGARGYTF. This rearrangement joins TRBV19 to TRBJ1-2; 8 bases line up with TRBD1. The V gene's germline CDR1 is LNHDA and CDR2 SQIVND (reference sequence). This CDR3 comprises 14 residues. Trimming cost V 2 bases and J 8 bases; bases outside gene matches: 7.

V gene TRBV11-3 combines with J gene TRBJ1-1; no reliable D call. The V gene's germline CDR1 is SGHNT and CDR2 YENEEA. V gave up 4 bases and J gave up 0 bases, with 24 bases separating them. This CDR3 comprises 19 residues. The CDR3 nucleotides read TGTGCCAGCAGCTCCCTCGGGGAGCCTACTCGGTACATGAACACTGAAGCTTTCTTT. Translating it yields CASSSLGEPTRYMNTEAFF. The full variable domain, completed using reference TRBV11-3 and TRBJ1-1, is EAGVVQSPRYKIIEKKQPVAFWCNPISGHNTLYWYLQNLGQGPELLIRYENEEAVDDSQLPKDRFSAERLKGVDSTLKIQPAELGDSAVYLCASSSLGEPTRYMNTEAFFGQGTRLTVV.

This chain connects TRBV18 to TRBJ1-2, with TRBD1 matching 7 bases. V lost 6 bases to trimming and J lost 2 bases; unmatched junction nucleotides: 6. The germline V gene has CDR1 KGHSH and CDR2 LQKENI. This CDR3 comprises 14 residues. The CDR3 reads CASSPRQGNYGYTF. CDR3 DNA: TGTGCCAGCTCGCCAAGACAGGGCAACTATGGCTACACCTTC. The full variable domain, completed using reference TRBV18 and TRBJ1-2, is NAGVMQNPRHLVRRRGQEARLRCSPMKGHSHVYWYRQLPEEGLKFMVYLQKENIIDESGMPKERFSAEFPKEGPSILRIQQVVRGDSAAYFCASSPRQGNYGYTFGSGTRLTVV.

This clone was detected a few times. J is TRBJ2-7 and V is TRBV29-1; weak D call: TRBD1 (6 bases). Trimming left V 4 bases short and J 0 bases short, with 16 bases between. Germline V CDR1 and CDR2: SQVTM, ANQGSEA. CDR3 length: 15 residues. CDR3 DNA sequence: TGCAGCGTTGTGGGTAGTGGCAGGGGCTCCTACGAGCAGTACTTC. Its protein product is CSVVGSGRGSYEQYF.

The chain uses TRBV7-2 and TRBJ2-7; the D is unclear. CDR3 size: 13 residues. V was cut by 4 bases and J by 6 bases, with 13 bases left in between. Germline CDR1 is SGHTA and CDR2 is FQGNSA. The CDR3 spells CASSSGWTSEQYF. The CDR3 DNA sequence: TGTGCCAGCAGCTCTGGGTGGACGAGCGAGCAGTACTTC. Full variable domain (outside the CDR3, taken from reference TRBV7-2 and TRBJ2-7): GAGVSQSPSNKVTEKGKDVELRCDPISGHTALYWYRQSLGQGLEFLIYFQGNSAPDKSGLPSDRFSAERTGGSVSTLTIQRTQQEDSAVYLCASSSGWTSEQYFGPGTRLTVT.

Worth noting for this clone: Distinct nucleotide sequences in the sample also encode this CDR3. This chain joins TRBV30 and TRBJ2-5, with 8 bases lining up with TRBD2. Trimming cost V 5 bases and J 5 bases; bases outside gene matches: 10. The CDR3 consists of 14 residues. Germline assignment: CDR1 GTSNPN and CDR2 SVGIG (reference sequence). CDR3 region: CAWGPGGARETQYF. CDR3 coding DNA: TGTGCCTGGGGCCCGGGGGGGGCGCGGGAGACCCAGTACTTC.

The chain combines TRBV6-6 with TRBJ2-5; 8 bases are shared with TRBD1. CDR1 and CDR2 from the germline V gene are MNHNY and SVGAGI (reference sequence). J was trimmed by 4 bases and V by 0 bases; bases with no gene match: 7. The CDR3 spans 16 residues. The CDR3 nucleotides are TGTGCCAGCAGTTACTCACCCGCCGGACAGGGAGAGACCCAGTACTTC. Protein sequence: CASSYSPAGQGETQYF.

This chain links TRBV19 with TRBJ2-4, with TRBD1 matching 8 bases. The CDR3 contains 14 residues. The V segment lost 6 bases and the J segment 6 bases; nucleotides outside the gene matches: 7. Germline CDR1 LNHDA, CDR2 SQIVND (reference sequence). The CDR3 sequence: CASRLPGGRNIQYF. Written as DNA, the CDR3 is TGTGCCAGTAGGCTCCCAGGGGGCAGAAACATTCAGTACTTC. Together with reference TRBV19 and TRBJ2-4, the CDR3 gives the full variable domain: DGGITQSPKYLFRKEGQNVTLSCEQNLNHDAMYWYRQDPGQGLRLIYYSQIVNDFQKGDIAEGYSVSREKKESFPLTVTSAQKNPTAFYLCASRLPGGRNIQYFGAGTRLSVL.

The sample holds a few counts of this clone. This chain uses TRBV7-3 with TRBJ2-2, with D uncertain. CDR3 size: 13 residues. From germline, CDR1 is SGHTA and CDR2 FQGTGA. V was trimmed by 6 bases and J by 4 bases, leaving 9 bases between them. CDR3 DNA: TGTGCCAGCAGTCCTTTAATCACCGGGGAGCTGTTTTTT. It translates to CASSPLITGELFF. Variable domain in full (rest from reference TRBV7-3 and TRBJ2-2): GAGVSQTPSNKVTEKGKYVELRCDPISGHTALYWYRQSLGQGPEFLIYFQGTGAADDSGLPNDRFFAVRPEGSVSTLKIQRTERGDSAVYLCASSPLITGELFFGEGSRLTVL.